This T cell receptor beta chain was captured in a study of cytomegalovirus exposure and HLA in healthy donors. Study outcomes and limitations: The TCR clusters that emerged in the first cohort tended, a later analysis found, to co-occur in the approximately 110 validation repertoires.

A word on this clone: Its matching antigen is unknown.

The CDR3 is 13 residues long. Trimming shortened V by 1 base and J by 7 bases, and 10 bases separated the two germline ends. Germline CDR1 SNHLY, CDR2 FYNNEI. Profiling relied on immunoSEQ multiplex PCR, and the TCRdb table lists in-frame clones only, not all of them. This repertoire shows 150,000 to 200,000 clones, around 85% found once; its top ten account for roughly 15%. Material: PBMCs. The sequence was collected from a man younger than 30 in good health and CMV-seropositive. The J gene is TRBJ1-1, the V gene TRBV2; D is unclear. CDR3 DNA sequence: TGTGCCAGCAGTGAAGGGGCGGGCGATGAAGCTTTCTTT. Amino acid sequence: CASSEGAGDEAFF.